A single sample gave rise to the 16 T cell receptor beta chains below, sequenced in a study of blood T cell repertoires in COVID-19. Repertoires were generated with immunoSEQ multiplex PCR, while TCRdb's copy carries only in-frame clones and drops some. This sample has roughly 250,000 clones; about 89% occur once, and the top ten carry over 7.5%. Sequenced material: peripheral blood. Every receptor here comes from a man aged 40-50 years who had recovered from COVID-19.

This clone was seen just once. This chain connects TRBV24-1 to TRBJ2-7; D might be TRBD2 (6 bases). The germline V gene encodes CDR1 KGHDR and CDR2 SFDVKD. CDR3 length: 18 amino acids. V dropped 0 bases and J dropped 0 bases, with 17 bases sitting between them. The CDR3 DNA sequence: TGTGCCACCAGTGATTTGCAAAGGGCGGGACGAAGCTCCTACGAGCAGTACTTC. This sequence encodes CATSDLQRAGRSSYEQYF.

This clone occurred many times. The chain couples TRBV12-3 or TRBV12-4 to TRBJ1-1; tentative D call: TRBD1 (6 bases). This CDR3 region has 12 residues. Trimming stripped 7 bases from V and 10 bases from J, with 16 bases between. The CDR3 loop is CASTSKGGRAFF. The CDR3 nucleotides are TGTGCCAGCACCTCCAAGGGGGGGCGAGCTTTCTTT.

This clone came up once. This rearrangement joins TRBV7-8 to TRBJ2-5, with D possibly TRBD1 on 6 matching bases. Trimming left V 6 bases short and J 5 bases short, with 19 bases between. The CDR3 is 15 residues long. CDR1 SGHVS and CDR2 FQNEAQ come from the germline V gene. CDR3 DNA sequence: TGTGCCAGCAGGTCAACGGCCAGGGGTCAGGAGACCCAGTACTTC. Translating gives CASRSTARGQETQYF. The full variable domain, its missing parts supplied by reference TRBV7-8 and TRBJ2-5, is GAGVSQSPRYKVAKRGQDVALRCDPISGHVSLFWYQQALGQGPEFLTYFQNEAQLDKSGLPSDRFFAERPEGSVSTLKIQRTQQEDSAVYLCASRSTARGQETQYFGPGTRLLVL.

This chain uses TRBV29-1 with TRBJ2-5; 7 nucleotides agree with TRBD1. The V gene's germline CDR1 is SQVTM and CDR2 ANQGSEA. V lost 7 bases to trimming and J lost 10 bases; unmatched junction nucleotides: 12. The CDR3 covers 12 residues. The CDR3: CSANRGPLDQYF. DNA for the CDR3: TGCAGCGCTAACAGGGGTCCCCTAGACCAGTACTTC.

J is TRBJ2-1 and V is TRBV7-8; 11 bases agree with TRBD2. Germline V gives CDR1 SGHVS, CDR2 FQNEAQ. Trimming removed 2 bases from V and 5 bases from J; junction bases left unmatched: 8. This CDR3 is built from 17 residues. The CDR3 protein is CASSLSSGRALDNEQFF. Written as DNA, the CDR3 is TGTGCCAGCAGCTTAAGTAGCGGGAGGGCCTTGGACAATGAGCAGTTCTTC.

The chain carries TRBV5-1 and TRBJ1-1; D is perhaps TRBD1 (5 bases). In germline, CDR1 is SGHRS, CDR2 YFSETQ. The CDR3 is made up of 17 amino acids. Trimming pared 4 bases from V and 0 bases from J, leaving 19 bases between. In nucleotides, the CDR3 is TGCGCCAGCAGCCCCGGCGGAGGGGCGAGGGTGAACACTGAAGCTTTCTTT. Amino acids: CASSPGGGARVNTEAFF.

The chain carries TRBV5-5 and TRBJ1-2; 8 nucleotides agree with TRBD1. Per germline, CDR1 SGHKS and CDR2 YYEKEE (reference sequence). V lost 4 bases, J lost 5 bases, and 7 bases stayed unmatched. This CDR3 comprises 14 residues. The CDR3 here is CASSAQGTGYGYTF. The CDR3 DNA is TGTGCCAGCAGCGCCCAAGGGACAGGATATGGCTACACCTTC.

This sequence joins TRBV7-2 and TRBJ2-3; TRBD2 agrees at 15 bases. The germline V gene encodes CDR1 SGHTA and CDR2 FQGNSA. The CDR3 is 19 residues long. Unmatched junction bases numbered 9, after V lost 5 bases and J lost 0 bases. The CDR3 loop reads CASSPGLAGGRMSTDTQYF. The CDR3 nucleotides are TGTGCCAGCAGCCCGGGACTAGCGGGGGGCCGTATGAGCACAGATACGCAGTATTTT.

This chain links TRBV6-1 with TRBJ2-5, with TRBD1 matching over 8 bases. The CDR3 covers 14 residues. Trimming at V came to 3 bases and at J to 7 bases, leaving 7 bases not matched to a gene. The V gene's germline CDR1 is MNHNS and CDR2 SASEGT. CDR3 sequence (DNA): TGTGCCAGCAGTGATATCGGACAGGGAAGGACCCAGTACTTC. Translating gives CASSDIGQGRTQYF.

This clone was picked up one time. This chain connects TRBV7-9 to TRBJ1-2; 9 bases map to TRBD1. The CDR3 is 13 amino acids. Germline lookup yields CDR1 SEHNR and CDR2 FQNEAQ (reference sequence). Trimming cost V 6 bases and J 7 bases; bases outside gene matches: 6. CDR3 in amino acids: CASRTGGEGGYTF. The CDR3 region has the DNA TGTGCCAGCAGAACAGGGGGCGAGGGTGGCTACACCTTC.

The CDR3 DNA follows: TGTGCCAGCTCACCGGAGACAGGGCTAAACTATGGCTACACCTTC. It translates to CASSPETGLNYGYTF. The chain combines TRBV18 with TRBJ1-2, with 7 bases fitting TRBD1. The CDR3 covers 15 residues. The junction had 6 bases not matched to a gene; V was cut back by 3 bases and J by 2 bases. The germline V gene encodes CDR1 KGHSH and CDR2 LQKENI.

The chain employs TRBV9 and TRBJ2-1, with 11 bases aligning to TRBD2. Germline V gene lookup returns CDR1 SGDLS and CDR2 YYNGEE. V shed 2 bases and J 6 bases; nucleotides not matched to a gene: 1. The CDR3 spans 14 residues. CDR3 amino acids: CASSVGTSGNEQFF. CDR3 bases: TGTGCCAGCAGCGTCGGGACTAGCGGCAATGAGCAGTTCTTC.

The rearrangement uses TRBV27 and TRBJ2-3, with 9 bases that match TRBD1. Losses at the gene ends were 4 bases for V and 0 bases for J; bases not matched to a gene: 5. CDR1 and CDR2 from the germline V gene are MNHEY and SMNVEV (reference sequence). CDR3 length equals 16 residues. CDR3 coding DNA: TGTGCCAGCAGTTCCAGGACAGGGGCCAGCACAGATACGCAGTATTTT. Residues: CASSSRTGASTDTQYF.

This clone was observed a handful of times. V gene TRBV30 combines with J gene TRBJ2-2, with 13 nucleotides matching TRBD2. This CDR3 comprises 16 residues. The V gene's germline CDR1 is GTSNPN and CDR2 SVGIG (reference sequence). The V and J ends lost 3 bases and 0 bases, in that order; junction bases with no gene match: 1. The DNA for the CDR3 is TGTGCCTGGAGACTAGCGGGAGGGCCGAACACCGGGGAGCTGTTTTTT. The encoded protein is CAWRLAGGPNTGELFF.

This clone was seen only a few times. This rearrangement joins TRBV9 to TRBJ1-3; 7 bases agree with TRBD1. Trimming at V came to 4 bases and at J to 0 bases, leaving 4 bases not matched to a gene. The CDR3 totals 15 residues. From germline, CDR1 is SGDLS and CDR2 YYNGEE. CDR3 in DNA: TGTGCCAGCAGCAACCGGGACAGCTCTGGAAACACCATATATTTT. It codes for CASSNRDSSGNTIYF.

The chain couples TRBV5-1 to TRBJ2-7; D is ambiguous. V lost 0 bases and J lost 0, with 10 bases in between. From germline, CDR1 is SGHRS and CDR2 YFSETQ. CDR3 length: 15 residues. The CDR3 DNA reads TGCGCCAGCAGCTTGGAAATTCCGAGCTCCTACGAGCAGTACTTC. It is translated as CASSLEIPSSYEQYF.